This TCR beta chain was found in a study of cytomegalovirus exposure and HLA in healthy donors (dated by TCRdb to 2015 to 2018). A note on the overall study: A later analysis indicated that the roughly 130 validation repertoires were generated on the platform also employed for the roughly 720 repertoires of the first cohort. The study was designed to test whether signatures of past pathogen exposure could be identified by cataloging public T cell receptors. Along with the roughly 610-subject first cohort, a separate validation cohort of around 120 different subjects was used. High-throughput TCR immunosequencing, statistical association of individual TCRs with disease status, and machine learning were combined to predict cytomegalovirus infection status.

The CDR1 and CDR2 encoded by the germline V gene (reference sequence) are MNHNY and SVGAGI. The CDR3 holds 14 amino acids from the cysteine to the phenylalanine. Of all the DNA, just the CDR3 is kept, 42 bases in frame from base 1. V is pruned by 8 bases and J by 1 base, leaving 4 bases of the junction without a gene match. Overall results and qualifications from the work: All 120 or so repertoires were used to score co-occurrence in the validation cohort in a later analysis, because that analysis had no HLA typing for the cohort. The authors suggested that the approach could potentially be generalized to other disease states and immunological phenotypes. A total of 150 or so TCR beta chains were listed by the study as associated with cytomegalovirus. Most TCR sequences were observed very rarely across donors, whereas some public TCRs were present in many individuals. Of the cluster scores, roughly 95% were above 0 in a later analysis, which found that TCRs clustered in the first cohort also tended to co-occur in the roughly 130 validation repertoires. Cytomegalovirus status was reported to be diagnosed by the classifier with high specificity and sensitivity in both the original and validation cohorts. In vitro tests confirmed that three of the cytomegalovirus-associated TCR beta chains recognize cytomegalovirus antigens.

Remarks on this clone: This clone's antigen is unknown. There are no base qualities to consult, and no much larger clone falls within one base.

Separate from the approximately 670-subject first cohort, the validation cohort of about 120 subjects was the group to which the donors belonged. The library relied on the immunoSEQ multiplex PCR assay. As for the original processing: A statistical classification framework was developed to diagnose cytomegalovirus status using the catalog of TCR beta chain sequences. TCRdb's version of the immuneACCESS table is confined to in-frame rearrangements and falls short of the full clone set. An unresolved V gene accounts for under half of the shortfall where checked; the remainder is of unknown origin. The DNA was the basis for D and trimming; V, J and clone size are from that table. The sample yields roughly 140,000 clones; around 88% were counted once. Almost 8% of the sample is held by the ten biggest clonotypes.

The TCR sequence derives from a woman aged 18 to 35 in good health and CMV-seropositive. The sequenced sample consisted of PBMCs. The receptor chain draws on TRBV6-6 and TRBJ2-1, with TRBD1 identical over 8 junction bases. The CDR3 amino acid sequence is: CASGGTGSYNEQFF. The sequenced DNA: TGTGCCAGCGGGGGGACAGGTTCCTACAATGAGCAGTTCTTC.